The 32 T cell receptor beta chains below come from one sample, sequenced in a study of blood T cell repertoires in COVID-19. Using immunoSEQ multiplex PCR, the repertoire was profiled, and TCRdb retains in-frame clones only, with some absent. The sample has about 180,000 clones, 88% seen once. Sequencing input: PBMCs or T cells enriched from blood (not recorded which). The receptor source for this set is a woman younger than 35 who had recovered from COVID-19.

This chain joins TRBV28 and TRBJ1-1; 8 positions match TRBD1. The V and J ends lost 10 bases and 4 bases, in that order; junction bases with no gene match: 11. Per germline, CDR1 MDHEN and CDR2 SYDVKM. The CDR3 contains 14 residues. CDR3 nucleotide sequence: TGTGCCACACAATCCACGGACAGGGCCACTGAAGCTTTCTTT. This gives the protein CATQSTDRATEAFF.

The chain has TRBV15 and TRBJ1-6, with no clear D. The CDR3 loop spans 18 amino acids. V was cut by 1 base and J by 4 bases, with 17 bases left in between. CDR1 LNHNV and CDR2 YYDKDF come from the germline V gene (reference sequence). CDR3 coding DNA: TGTGCCACCAGCAGAGTATTAGGAGGGAACCTGTATAATTCACCCCTCCACTTT. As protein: CATSRVLGGNLYNSPLHF.

CDR3 in amino acids: CASSLGRGGNTEAFF. The CDR3 coding sequence is TGTGCCAGCAGCTTAGGCCGGGGAGGCAACACTGAAGCTTTCTTT. The chain employs TRBV7-8 and TRBJ1-1; D is unclear. V was pared by 1 base and J by 2 bases, with 11 bases between. CDR1 and CDR2 from the germline V gene are SGHVS and FQNEAQ. The CDR3 covers 15 residues.

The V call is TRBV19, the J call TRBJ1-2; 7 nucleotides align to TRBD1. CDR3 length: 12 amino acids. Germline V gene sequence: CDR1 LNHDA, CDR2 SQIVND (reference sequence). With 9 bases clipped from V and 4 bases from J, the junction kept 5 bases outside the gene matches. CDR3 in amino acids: CARHRGLYGYTF. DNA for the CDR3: TGTGCCAGGCACAGGGGTCTCTATGGCTACACCTTC.

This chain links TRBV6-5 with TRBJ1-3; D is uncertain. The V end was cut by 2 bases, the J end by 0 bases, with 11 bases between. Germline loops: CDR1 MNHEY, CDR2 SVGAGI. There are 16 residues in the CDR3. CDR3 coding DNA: TGTGCCAGCAGTTACACTCATCGGGGCTCTGGAAACACCATATATTTT. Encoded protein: CASSYTHRGSGNTIYF.

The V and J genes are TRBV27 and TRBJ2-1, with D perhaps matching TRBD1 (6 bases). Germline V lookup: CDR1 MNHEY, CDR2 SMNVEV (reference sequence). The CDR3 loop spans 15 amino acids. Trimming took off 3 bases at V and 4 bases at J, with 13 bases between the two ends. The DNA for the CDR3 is TGTGCCAGCAGTTTTTCAGGGGCTCTTTACAATGAGCAGTTCTTC. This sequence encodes CASSFSGALYNEQFF.

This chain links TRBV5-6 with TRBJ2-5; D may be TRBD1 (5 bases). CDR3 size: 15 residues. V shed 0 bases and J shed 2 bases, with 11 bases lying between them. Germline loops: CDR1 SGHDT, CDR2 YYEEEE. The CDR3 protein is CASSLVSGWQETQYF. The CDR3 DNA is TGTGCCAGCAGCTTGGTATCAGGGTGGCAAGAGACCCAGTACTTC.

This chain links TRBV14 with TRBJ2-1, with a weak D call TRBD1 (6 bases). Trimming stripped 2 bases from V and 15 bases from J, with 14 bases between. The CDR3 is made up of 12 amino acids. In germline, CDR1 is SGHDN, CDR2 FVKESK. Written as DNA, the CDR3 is TGTGCCAGCAGCCAATCAGGGGTTGACCGGTTCTTC. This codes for CASSQSGVDRFF.

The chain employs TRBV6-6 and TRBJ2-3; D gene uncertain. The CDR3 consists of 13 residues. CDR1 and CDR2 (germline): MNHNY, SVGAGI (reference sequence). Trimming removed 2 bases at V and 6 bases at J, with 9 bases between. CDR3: CASSYVIGDTQYF. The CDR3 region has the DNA TGTGCCAGCAGTTACGTCATCGGGGATACGCAGTATTTT.

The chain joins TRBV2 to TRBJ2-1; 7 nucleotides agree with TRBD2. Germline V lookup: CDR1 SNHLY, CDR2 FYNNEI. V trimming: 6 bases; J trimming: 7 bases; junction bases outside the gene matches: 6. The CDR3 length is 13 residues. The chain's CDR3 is CASRGLMKNEQFF. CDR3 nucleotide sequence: TGTGCCAGCAGGGGACTAATGAAGAATGAGCAGTTCTTC.

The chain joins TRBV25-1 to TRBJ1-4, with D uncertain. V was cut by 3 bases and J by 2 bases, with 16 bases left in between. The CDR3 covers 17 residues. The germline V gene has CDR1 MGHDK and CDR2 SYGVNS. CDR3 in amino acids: CASSEMAALATNEKLFF. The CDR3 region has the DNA TGTGCCAGCAGTGAGATGGCGGCCCTGGCTACTAATGAAAAACTGTTTTTT.

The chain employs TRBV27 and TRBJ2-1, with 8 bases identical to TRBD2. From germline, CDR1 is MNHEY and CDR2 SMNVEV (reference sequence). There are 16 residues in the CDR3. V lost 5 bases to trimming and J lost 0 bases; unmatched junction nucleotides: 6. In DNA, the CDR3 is TGTGCCAGCAGTACCAGAGCGGGGGACTCCTACAATGAGCAGTTCTTC. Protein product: CASSTRAGDSYNEQFF.

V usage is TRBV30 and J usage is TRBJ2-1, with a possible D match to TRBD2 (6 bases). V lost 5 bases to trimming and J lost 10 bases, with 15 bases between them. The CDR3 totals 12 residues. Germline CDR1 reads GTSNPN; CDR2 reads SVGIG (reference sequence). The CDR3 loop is CAWPRLGGEQFF. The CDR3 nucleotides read TGTGCCTGGCCCCGACTAGGTGGGGAGCAGTTCTTC.

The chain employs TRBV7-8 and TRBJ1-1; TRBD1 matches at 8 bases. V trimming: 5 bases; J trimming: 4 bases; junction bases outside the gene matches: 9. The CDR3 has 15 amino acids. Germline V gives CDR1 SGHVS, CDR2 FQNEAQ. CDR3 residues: CASSPDRVRGTEAFF. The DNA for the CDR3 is TGTGCCAGCAGCCCGGACAGGGTAAGAGGCACTGAAGCTTTCTTT.

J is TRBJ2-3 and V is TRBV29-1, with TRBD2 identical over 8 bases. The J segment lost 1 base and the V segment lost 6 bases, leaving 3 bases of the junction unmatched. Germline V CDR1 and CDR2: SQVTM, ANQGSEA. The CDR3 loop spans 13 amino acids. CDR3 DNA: TGCAGCGTCGGACTAGCCGGCACAGATACGCAGTATTTT. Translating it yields CSVGLAGTDTQYF.

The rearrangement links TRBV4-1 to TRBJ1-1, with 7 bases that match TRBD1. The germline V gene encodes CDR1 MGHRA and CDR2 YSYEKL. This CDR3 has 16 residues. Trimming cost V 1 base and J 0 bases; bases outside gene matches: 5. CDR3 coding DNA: TGCGCCAGCAGCCAAGCCCCCACAGGGGTGAACACTGAAGCTTTCTTT. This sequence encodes CASSQAPTGVNTEAFF.

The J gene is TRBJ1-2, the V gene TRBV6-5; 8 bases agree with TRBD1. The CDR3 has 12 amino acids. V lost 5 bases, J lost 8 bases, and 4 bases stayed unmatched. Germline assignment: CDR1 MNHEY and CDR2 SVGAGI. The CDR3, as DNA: TGTGCCAGCAGTAGACAGGGGAACGGCTACACCTTC. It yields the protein CASSRQGNGYTF.

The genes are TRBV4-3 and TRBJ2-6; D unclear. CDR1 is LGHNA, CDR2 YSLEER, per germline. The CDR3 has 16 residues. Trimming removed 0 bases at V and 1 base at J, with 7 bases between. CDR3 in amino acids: CASSQDERSGANVLTF. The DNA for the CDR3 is TGCGCCAGCAGCCAAGACGAGAGGTCTGGGGCCAACGTCCTGACTTTC.

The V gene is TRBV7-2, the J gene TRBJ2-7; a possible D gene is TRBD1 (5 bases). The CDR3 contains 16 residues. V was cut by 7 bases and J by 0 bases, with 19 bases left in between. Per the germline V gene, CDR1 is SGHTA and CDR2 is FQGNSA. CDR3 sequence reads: CASNSRGSSSSYEQYF. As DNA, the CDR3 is TGTGCCAGCAACTCAAGGGGAAGTTCCAGCTCCTACGAGCAGTACTTC. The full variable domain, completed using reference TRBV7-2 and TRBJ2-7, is GAGVSQSPSNKVTEKGKDVELRCDPISGHTALYWYRQSLGQGLEFLIYFQGNSAPDKSGLPSDRFSAERTGGSVSTLTIQRTQQEDSAVYLCASNSRGSSSSYEQYFGPGTRLTVT.

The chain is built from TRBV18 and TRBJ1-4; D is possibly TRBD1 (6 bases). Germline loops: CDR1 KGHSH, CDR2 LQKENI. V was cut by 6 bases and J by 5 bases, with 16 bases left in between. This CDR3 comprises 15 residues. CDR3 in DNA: TGTGCCAGCTCCCAGGGGAGTCTGGGGAATGAAAAACTGTTTTTT. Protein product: CASSQGSLGNEKLFF.

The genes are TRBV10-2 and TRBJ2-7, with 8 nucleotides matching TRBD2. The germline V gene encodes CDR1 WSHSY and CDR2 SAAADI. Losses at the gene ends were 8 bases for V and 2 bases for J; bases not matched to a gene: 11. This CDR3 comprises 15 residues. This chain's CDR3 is CASLLSGSTTYEQYF. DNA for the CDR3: TGCGCCAGCTTACTCAGCGGGAGCACTACCTACGAGCAGTACTTC.

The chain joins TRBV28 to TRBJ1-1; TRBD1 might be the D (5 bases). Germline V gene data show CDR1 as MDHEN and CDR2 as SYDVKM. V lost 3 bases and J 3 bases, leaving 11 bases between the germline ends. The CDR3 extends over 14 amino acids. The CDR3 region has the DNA TGTGCCAGCAGTTTCCAGGGATCGGACACTGAAGCTTTCTTT. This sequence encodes CASSFQGSDTEAFF.

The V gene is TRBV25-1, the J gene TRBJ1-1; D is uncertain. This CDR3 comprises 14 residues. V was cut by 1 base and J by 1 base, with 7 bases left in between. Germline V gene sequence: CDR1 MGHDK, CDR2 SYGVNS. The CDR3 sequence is CASSESRWNTEAFF. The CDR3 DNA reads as TGTGCCAGCAGTGAATCCAGGTGGAACACTGAAGCTTTCTTT.

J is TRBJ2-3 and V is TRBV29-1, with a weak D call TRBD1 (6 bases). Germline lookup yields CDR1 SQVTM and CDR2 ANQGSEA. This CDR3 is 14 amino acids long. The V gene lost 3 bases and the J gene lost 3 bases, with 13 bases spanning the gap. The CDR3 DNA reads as TGCAGCGTTGATGGAACAGGGACGACAGATACGCAGTATTTT. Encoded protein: CSVDGTGTTDTQYF.

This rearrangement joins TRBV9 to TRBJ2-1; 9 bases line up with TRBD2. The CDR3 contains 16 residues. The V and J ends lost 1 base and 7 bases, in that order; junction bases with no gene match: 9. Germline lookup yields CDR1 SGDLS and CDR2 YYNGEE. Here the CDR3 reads CASSVFGTSSFNEQFF. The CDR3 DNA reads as TGTGCCAGCAGCGTATTTGGGACTAGCTCTTTTAATGAGCAGTTCTTC.

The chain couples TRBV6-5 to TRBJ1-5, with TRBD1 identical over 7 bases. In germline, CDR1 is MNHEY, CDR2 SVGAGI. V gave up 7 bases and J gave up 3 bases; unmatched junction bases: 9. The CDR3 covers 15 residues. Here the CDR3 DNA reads TGTGCCAGCATTACAGGGGATGGGATCAATCAGCCCCAGCATTTT. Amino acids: CASITGDGINQPQHF.

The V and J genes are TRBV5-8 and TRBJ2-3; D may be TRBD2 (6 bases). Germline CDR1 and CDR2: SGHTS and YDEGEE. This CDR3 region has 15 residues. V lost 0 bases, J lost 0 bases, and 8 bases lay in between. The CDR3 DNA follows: TGTGCCAGCAGCTTGGCCCTAGCGAGCACAGATACGCAGTATTTT. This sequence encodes CASSLALASTDTQYF.

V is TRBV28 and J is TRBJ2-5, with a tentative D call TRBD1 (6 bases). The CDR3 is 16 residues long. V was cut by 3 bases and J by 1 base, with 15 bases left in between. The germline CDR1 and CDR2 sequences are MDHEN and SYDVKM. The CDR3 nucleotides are TGTGCCAGCAGTTTTTCCGGGACACTCATCCAAGAGACCCAGTACTTC. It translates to CASSFSGTLIQETQYF. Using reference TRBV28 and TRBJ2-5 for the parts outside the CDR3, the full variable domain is DVKVTQSSRYLVKRTGEKVFLECVQDMDHENMFWYRQDPGLGLRLIYFSYDVKMKEKGDIPEGYSVSREKKERFSLILESASTNQTSMYLCASSFSGTLIQETQYFGPGTRLLVL.

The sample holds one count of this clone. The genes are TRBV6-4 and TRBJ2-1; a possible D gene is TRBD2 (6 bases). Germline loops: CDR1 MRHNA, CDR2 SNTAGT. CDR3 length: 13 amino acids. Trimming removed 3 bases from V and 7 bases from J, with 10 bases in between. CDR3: CASSETSINEQFF. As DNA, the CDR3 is TGTGCCAGCAGTGAGACTAGTATAAATGAGCAGTTCTTC.

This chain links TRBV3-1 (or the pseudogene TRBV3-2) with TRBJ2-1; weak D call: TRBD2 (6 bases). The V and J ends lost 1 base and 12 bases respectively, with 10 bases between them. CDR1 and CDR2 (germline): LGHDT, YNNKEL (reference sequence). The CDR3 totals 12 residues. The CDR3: CASSQGLGGQFF. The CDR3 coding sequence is TGTGCCAGCAGCCAAGGGCTCGGGGGGCAGTTCTTC.

The CDR3 loop is CASSQLIGINYGYTF. CDR3 DNA: TGCGCCAGCAGCCAACTCATCGGGATCAACTATGGCTACACCTTC. This chain uses TRBV4-3 with TRBJ1-2; D unresolved. Trimming took 2 bases from V and 2 from J, leaving 12 bases between them. CDR3 size: 15 residues. Looked up from germline, CDR1 is LGHNA and CDR2 is YSLEER.

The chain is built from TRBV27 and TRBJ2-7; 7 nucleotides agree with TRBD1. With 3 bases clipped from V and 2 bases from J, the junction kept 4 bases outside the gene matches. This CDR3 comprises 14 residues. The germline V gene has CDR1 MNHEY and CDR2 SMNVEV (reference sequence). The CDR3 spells CASSFLDRAYEQYF. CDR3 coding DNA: TGTGCCAGCAGTTTTCTAGACAGGGCCTACGAGCAGTACTTC.